The 8 T cell receptor beta chains given below trace back to one sample, sequenced in a study of T cell responses to AZD1222 COVID-19 vaccine. Profiling relied on immunoSEQ multiplex PCR, and the TCRdb table lists in-frame clones only, not all of them. Among 73,000 or so clones listed, 80% were seen once. The starting material was peripheral blood, obtained 28 days after the second AZD1222 dose. The receptor set was obtained from an adult who received the AZD1222 COVID-19 vaccine.

This chain uses TRBV15 with TRBJ2-1; a possible D gene is TRBD2 (7 bases). V was pared by 3 bases and J by 6 bases, with 15 bases between. The CDR3 extends over 15 amino acids. Per germline, CDR1 LNHNV and CDR2 YYDKDF (reference sequence). CDR3 nucleotides: TGTGCCACCAGCAGGGGGGGGCTATCAATCAATGAGCAGTTCTTC. It codes for CATSRGGLSINEQFF.

V is TRBV7-2 and J is TRBJ1-3, with D unclear. Germline lookup yields CDR1 SGHTA and CDR2 FQGNSA. Trimming removed 2 bases from V and 0 bases from J, with 8 bases in between. This CDR3 is 15 amino acids long. The CDR3 protein is CASSLLGTSGNTIYF. The CDR3 bases are TGTGCCAGCAGCTTATTGGGTACCTCTGGAAACACCATATATTTT.

The J gene is TRBJ1-4, the V gene TRBV6-1; D is unresolved. The V end lost 1 base, the J end lost 4 bases, and 7 bases lay between the germline ends. The CDR3 contains 14 residues. CDR1 and CDR2 from the germline V gene are MNHNS and SASEGT. In DNA, the CDR3 is TGTGCCAGCAGTGAAGGGGCCTATAATGAAAAACTGTTTTTT. It yields the protein CASSEGAYNEKLFF.

This clone was found a few times. The V gene is TRBV5-1, the J gene TRBJ2-6, with D unresolved. Trimming pared 2 bases from V and 0 bases from J, leaving 6 bases between. The CDR3 is 15 residues long. The germline V gene has CDR1 SGHRS and CDR2 YFSETQ. This CDR3 is CASSLDISGANVLTF. Written as DNA, the CDR3 is TGCGCCAGCAGCTTAGACATCTCTGGGGCCAACGTCCTGACTTTC. The full variable domain, completed using reference TRBV5-1 and TRBJ2-6, is KAGVTQTPRYLIKTRGQQVTLSCSPISGHRSVSWYQQTPGQGLQFLFEYFSETQRNKGNFPGRFSGRQFSNSRSEMNVSTLELGDSALYLCASSLDISGANVLTFGAGSRLTVL.

The V and J genes are TRBV7-3 and TRBJ1-1; D unclear. Germline V CDR1 and CDR2: SGHTA, FQGTGA. CDR3 length equals 13 residues. Trimming cost V 4 bases and J 3 bases, with 9 bases left between them. CDR3 coding DNA: TGTGCCAGCAGCTGGAATTTGGACACTGAAGCTTTCTTT. Encoded protein: CASSWNLDTEAFF.

CDR3 loop: CASSLRQGLRKAYEQYF. The CDR3 DNA is TGTGCCAGCAGCTTACGACAGGGCCTCCGGAAAGCCTACGAGCAGTACTTC. The chain uses TRBV7-3 and TRBJ2-7, with TRBD1 matching 7 bases. CDR1 is SGHTA, CDR2 FQGTGA, per germline. This CDR3 region has 17 residues. V lost 2 bases to trimming and J lost 2 bases; unmatched junction nucleotides: 12.

This clone is categorized as medium-sized. The chain is built from TRBV6-5 and TRBJ1-5, with a weak D call TRBD1 (6 bases). The germline CDR1 and CDR2 sequences are MNHEY and SVGAGI. The CDR3 extends over 15 amino acids. V was pared by 6 bases and J by 0 bases, with 12 bases between. The DNA for the CDR3 is TGTGCCAGCAGAAAAGGGACAACTAGCAATCAGCCCCAGCATTTT. This translates into CASRKGTTSNQPQHF.

The chain carries TRBV10-3 and TRBJ1-1, with D maybe TRBD1 (5 bases). The CDR3 extends over 14 amino acids. V lost 3 bases and J lost 2, with 10 bases in between. Germline CDR1 ENHRY, CDR2 SYGVKD. CDR3 region: CAISDGGGNTEAFF. The CDR3 DNA follows: TGTGCCATCAGTGATGGGGGAGGAAACACTGAAGCTTTCTTT.